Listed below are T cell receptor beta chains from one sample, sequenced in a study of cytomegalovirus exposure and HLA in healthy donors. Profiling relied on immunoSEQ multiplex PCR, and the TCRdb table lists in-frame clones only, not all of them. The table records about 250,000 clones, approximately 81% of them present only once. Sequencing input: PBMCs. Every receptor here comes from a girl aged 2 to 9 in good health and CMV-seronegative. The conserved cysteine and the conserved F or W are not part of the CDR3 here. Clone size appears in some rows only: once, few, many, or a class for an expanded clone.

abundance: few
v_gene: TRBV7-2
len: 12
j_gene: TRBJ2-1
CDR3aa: ASSTKVGLDEQF

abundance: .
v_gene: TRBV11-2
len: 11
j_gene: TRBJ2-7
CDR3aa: ASSPAASYEQY

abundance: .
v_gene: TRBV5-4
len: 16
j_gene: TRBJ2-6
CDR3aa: ASSLRHGVNSGANVLT

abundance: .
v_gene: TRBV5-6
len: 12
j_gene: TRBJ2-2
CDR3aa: ASSLIQNTGELF

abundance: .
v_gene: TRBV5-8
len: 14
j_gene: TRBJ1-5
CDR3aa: ASSLASLEGNQPQH

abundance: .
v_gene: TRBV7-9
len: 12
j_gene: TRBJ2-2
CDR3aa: AIKTGYNTGELF

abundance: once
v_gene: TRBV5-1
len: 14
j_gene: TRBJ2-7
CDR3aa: ASSLAPTGGAYEQY

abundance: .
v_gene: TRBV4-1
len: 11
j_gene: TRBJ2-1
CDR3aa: ASRGTGGNEQF

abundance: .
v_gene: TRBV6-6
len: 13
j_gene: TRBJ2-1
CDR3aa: ASSSTATGGHEQF

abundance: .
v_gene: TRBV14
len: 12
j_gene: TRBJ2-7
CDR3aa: ASSPERSIYEQY

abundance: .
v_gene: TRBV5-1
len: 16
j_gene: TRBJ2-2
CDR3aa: ASSLSLTGGGSTGELF

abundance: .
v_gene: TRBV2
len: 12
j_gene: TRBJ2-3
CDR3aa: ASLFGGVTDTQY

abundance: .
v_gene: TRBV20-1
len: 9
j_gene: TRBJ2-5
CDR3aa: SARAIGTQY

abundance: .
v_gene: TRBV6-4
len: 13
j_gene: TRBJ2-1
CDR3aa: ASSDSGRGSNEQF

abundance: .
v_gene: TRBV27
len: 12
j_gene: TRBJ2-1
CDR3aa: ASSLGGAYNEQF

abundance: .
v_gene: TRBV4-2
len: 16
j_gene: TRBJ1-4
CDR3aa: ASSQDLDRATTNEKLF

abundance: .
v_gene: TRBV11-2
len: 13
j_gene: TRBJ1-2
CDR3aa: ASSLWTGRNYGYT

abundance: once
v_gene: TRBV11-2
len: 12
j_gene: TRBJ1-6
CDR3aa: ASSSDRVRSPLH

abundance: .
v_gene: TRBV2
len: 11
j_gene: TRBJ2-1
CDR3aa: ASRAGAGTEQF

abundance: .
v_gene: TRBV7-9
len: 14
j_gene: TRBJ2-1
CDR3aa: ASSPGLAGDHNEQF

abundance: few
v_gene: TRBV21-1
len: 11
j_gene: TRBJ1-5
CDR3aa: ASGTGGNQPQH

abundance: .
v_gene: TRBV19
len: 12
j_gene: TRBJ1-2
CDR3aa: ASSITAPGSGYT

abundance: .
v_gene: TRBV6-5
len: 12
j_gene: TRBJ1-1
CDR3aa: ASSYRGQGAEAF

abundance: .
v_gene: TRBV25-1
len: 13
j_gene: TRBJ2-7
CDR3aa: ASSDTRTRPYEQY

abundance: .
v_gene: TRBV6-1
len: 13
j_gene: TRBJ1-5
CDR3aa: ASSEGRGGYQPQH

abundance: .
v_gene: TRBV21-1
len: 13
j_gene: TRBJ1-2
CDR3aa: ASSPSGTGGYGYT

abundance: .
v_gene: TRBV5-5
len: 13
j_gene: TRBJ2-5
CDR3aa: ASSLGASVRETQY

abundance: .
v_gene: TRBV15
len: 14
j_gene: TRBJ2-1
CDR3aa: ATSRDLGGFYNEQF

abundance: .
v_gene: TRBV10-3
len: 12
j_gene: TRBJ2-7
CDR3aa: AYQSDRGPYEQY

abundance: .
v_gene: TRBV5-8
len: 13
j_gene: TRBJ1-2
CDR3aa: ASSLRPGQYYGYT

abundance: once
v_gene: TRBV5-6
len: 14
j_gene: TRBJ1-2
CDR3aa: ASSFGNRQASYGYT

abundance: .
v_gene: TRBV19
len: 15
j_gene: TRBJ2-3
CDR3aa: ASSTPPLAGVEDTQY